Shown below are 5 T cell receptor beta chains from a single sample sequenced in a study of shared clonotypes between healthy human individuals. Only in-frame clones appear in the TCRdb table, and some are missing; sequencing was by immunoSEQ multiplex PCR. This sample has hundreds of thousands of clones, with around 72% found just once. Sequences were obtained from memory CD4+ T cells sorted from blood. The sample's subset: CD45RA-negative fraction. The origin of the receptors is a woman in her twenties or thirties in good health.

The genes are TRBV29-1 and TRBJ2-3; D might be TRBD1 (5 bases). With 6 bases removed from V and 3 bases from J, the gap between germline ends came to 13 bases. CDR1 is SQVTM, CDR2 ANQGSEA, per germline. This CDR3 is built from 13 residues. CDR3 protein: CSVTQQATDTQYF. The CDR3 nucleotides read TGCAGCGTGACTCAACAGGCTACAGATACGCAGTATTTT.

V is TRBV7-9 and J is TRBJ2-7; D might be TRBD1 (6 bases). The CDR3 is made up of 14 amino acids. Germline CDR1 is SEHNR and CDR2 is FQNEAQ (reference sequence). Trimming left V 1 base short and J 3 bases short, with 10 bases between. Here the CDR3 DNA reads TGTGCCAGCAGCTTAGAGGGGGTTGGCTACGAGCAGTACTTC. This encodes CASSLEGVGYEQYF.

The CDR3 coding sequence is TGTGCCAGCAGTTTCAATGGGGCCGAAAAACTGTTTTTT. The encoded protein is CASSFNGAEKLFF. The chain joins TRBV28 to TRBJ1-4; possibly TRBD1 for D (5 bases). Trimming removed 3 bases from V and 8 bases from J, with 10 bases in between. CDR3 length: 13 residues. Germline V gene sequence: CDR1 MDHEN, CDR2 SYDVKM.

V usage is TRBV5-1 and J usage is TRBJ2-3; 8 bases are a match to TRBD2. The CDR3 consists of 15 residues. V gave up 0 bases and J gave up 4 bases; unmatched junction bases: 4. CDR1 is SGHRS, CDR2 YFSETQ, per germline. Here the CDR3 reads CASSLVAGRADTQYF. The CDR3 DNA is TGCGCCAGCAGCTTGGTAGCGGGACGGGCAGATACGCAGTATTTT.

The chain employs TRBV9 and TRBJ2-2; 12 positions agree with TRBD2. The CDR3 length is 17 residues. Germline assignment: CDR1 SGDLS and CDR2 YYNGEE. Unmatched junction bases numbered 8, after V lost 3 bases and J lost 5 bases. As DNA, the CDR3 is TGTGCCAGCAGCGCTCTAGCGGGAGGGCCACGGACCGGGGAGCTGTTTTTT. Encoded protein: CASSALAGGPRTGELFF.